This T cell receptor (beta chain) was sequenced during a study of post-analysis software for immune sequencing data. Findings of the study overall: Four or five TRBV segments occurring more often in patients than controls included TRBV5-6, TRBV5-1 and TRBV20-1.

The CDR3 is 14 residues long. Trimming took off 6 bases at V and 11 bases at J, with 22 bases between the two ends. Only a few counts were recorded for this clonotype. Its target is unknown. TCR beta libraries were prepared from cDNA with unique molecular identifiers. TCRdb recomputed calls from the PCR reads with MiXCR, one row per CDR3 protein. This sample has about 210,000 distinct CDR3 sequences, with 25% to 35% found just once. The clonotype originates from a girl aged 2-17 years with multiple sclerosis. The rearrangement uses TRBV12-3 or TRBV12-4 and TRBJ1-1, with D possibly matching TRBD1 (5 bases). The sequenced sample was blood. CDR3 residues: CASSTPGAPRWAFF. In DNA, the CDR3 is TGTGCCAGCAGCACCCCCGGGGCTCCCCGTTGGGCTTTCTTT.